These T cell receptor beta chains were read from a single sample in a study of tumor T cells in aggressive B-cell lymphoma. The protocol was immunoSEQ multiplex PCR, while the TCRdb copy is restricted to in-frame clones and leaves out a portion. The sample has 9,500 to 10,000 clones, 65% to 90% seen once. Sequenced: tumor tissue. Source of these receptors: an adult with diffuse large B cell lymphoma. The CDR3 runs from the conserved cysteine through the conserved F or W.

>TRBV9|TRBJ2-5
CAGGGSGETQYF
>TRBV14|TRBJ2-5
CASSKMIAGGGETQYF
>TRBV28|TRBJ2-3
CASSPAWAGGTDTQYF
>TRBV7-9|TRBJ1-1
CASSLARTGGMNTEAFF
>TRBV19|TRBJ2-3
CATGRAGGFTDTQYF
>TRBV19|TRBJ2-2
CASSIGSLNTGELFF
>TRBV2|TRBJ2-7
CASRYGYEQYF
>TRBV27|TRBJ1-1
CASRKQGVTEAFF
>TRBV6-5|TRBJ1-1
CASSYQVNTEAFF
>TRBV6-5|TRBJ1-2
CASSRRGPYGYTF
>TRBV10-3|TRBJ1-2
CAISDETGYTF
>TRBV11-1|TRBJ2-7
CASSITWELAFYEQYF
>TRBV5-4|TRBJ2-2
CASSLQGLGELFF
>TRBV27|TRBJ2-7
CASSLGVAGAYEQYF
>TRBV29-1|TRBJ2-2
CSARPHKGQTGELFF
>TRBV7-3|TRBJ2-1
CASSLTGGAGNEQFF
>TRBV6-1|TRBJ2-1
CASSWSGGYNEQFF
>TRBV5-1|TRBJ2-1
CASSSRTRDANEQFF
>TRBV6-4|TRBJ2-1
CASSGAGGTHEQFF
>TRBV27|TRBJ1-5
CASSLAGGGNQPQHF